A selection of T cell receptor beta chains follows, all from one sample in a study of cytomegalovirus exposure and HLA in healthy donors. Method: immunoSEQ multiplex PCR; TCRdb's copy keeps in-frame clones and lacks some. The table has some 150,000 clones, more than 60% seen once. Sequenced sample: PBMCs. Receptor source: a man in his forties in good health and CMV-seronegative. The CDR3 runs from the conserved cysteine through the conserved F or W. A D gene is named only where the DNA matches it firmly. Clone sizes are given selectively: once, few, many, or a class where the clone is expanded.

abundance	v_gene	len	j_gene	d_gene	CDR3nt	CDR3aa
-	TRBV5-1	16	TRBJ2-5	TRBD2	TGCGCCAGCAGCTTGGCCGCTAGCGGAGTGCAAGAGACCCAGTACTTC	CASSLAASGVQETQYF
many	TRBV4-1	16	TRBJ2-7	TRBD2	TGCGCCAGCAGCCAAGTCAGCGGGGGAAGCTCCTACGAGCAGTACTTC	CASSQVSGGSSYEQYF
-	TRBV9	15	TRBJ2-5	TRBD2	TGTGCCAGCAGCGTAAACAGCGGGGGGCAAGAGACCCAGTACTTC	CASSVNSGGQETQYF
-	TRBV11-2	14	TRBJ2-6	-	TGTGCCAGCAGCTTAGGGCATGGGGCCAACGTCCTGACTTTC	CASSLGHGANVLTF
few	TRBV6-1	14	TRBJ1-2	TRBD1	TGTGCCAGCAGTCCAGGGGGCGAACGCCATGGCTACACCTTC	CASSPGGERHGYTF
-	TRBV7-6	17	TRBJ2-3	-	TGTGCCAGCAGCCCTTTTTTCCGGGACAATGAGGAAGATACGCAGTATTTT	CASSPFFRDNEEDTQYF
few	TRBV9	15	TRBJ2-1	-	TGTGCCAGCAGCTCCCTAGGTTCTCTGGTCAATGAGCAGTTCTTC	CASSSLGSLVNEQFF
-	TRBV12-5	15	TRBJ2-5	TRBD2	TGTGCTAGTGGTTTGACGGCGGGGGGGCTGGAGACCCAGTACTTC	CASGLTAGGLETQYF
-	TRBV6-1	18	TRBJ1-6	TRBD1	TGTGCCAGCAGTGTTTTCCCCGGGACAGGGGATTTAAATTCACCCCTCCACTTT	CASSVFPGTGDLNSPLHF
-	TRBV7-9	13	TRBJ2-3	-	TGTGCCAGCAGCTTATTGAGAGCTGATACGCAGTATTTT	CASSLLRADTQYF
once	TRBV27	16	TRBJ1-2	TRBD1	TGTGCCAGCAGTTTGGAGCCTCCCGGGACAGGGGGGGGCTACACCTTC	CASSLEPPGTGGGYTF
-	TRBV6-1	15	TRBJ1-1	-	TGTGCCAGCAGTGAAACAACAGTAGCGGACACTGAAGCTTTCTTT	CASSETTVADTEAFF
-	TRBV19	15	TRBJ2-3	TRBD2	TGTGCCAGTAGTGACCAGCGGGGGGGCGAAGATACGCAGTATTTT	CASSDQRGGEDTQYF